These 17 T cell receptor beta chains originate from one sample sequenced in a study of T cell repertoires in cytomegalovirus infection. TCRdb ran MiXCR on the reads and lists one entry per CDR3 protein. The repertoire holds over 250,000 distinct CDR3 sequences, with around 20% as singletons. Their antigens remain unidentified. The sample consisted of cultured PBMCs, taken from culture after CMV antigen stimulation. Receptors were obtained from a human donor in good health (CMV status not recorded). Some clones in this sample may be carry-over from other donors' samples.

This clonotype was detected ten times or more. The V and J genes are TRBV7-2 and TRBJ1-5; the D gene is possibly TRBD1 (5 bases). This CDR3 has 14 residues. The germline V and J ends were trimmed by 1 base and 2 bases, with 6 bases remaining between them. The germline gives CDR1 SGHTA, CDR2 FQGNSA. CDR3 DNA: TGTGCCAGCAGCTTAGTAGGGGGCAATCAGCCCCAGCATTTT. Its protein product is CASSLVGGNQPQHF.

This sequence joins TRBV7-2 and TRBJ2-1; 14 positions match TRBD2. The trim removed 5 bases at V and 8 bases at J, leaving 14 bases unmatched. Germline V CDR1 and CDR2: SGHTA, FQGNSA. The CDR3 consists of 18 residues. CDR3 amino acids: CASSPWREGLAGVDEQFF. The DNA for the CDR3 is TGTGCCAGCAGCCCATGGAGGGAGGGACTAGCGGGAGTTGATGAGCAGTTCTTC.

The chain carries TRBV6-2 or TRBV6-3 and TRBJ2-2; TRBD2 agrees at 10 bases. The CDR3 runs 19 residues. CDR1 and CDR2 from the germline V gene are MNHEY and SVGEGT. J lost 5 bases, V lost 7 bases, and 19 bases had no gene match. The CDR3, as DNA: TGTGCCAGCACCCCTACTAGCGGGGCTCCTAGCGGGGGTACCGGGGAGCTGTTTTTT. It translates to CASTPTSGAPSGGTGELFF.

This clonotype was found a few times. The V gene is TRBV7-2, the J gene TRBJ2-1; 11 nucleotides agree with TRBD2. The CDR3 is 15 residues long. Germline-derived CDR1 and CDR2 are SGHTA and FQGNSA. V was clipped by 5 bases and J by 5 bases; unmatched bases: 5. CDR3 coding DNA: TGTGCCAGCAGCGTCGGGACTAGCGGCAACAATGAGCAGTTCTTC. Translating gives CASSVGTSGNNEQFF.

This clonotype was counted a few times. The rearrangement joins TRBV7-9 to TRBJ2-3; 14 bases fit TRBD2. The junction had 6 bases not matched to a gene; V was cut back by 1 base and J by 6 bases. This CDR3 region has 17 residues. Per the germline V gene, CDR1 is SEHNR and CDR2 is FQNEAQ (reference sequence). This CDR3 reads CASSLDYGLAGGDTQYF. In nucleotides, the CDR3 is TGTGCCAGCAGCTTAGATTACGGACTAGCGGGAGGTGATACGCAGTATTTT. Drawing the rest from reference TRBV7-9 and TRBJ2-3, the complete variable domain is DTGVSQNPRHKITKRGQNVTFRCDPISEHNRLYWYRQTLGQGPEFLTYFQNEAQLEKSRLLSDRFSAERPKGSFSTLEIQRTEQGDSAMYLCASSLDYGLAGGDTQYFGPGTRLTVL.

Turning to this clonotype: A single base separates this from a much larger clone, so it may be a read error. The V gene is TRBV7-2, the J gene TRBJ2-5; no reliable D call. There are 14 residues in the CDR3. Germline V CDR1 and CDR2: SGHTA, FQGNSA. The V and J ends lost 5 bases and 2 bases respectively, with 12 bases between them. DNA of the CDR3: TGTGCCAGCAGCCCTATGGTGGGGCAAGAGACCCAGTACTTC. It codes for CASSPMVGQETQYF.

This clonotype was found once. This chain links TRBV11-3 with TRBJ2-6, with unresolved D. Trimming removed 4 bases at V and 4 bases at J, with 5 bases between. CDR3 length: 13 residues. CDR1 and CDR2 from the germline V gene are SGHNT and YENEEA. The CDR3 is CASSYLGANVLTF. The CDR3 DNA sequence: TGTGCCAGCAGCTACTTAGGGGCCAACGTCCTGACTTTC.

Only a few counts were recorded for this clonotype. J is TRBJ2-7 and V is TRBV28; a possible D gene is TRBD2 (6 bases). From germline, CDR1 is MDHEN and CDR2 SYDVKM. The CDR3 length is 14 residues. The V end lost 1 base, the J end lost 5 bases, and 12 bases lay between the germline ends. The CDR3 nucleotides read TGTGCCAGCAGTTTATTACTAGCCGGGAACGAGCAGTACTTC. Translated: CASSLLLAGNEQYF.

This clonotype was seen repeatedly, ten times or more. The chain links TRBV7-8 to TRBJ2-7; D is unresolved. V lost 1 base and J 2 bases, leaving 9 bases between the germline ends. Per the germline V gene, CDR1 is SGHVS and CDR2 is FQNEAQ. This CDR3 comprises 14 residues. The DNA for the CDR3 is TGTGCCAGCAGCTTAGAGGTTATCGCCTACGAGCAGTACTTC. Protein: CASSLEVIAYEQYF.

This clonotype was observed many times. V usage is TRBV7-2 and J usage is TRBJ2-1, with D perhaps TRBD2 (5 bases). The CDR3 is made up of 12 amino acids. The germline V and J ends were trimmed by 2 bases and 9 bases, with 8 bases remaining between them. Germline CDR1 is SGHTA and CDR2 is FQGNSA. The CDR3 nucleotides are TGTGCCAGCAGCTTAACCGGGGTTGAGCAGTTCTTC. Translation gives CASSLTGVEQFF.

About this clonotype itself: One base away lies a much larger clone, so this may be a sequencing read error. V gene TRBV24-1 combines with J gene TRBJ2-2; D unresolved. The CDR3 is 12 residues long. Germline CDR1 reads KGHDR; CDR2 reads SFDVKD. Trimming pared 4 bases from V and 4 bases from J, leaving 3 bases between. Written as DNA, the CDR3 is TGTGCCACCAGTGAACCCACCGGGGAGCTGTTTTTT. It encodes CATSEPTGELFF.

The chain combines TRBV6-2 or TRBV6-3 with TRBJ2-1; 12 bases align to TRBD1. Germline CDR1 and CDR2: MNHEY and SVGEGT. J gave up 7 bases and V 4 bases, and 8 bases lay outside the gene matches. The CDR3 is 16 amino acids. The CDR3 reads CASSSSGQGATNEQFF. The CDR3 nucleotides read TGTGCCAGCAGTTCGTCGGGACAGGGGGCGACAAATGAGCAGTTCTTC.

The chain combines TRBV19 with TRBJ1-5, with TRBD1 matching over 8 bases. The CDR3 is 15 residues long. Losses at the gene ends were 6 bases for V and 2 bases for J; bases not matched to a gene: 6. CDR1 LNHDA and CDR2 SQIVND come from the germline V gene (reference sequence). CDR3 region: CASRTGTGRNQPQHF. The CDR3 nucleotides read TGTGCCAGTAGAACCGGGACAGGTCGCAATCAGCCCCAGCATTTT.

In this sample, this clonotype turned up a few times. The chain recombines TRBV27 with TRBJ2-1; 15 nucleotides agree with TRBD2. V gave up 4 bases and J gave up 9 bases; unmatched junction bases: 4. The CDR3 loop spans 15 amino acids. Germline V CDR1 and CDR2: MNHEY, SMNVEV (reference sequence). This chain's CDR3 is CASSYGLAGGGEQFF. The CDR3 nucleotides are TGTGCCAGCAGTTACGGACTAGCGGGAGGGGGTGAGCAGTTCTTC.

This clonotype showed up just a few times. The CDR3 spells CASRVVGRGGAYNEQFF. As DNA, the CDR3 is TGTGCCAGCAGGGTTGTGGGTAGGGGAGGAGCCTACAATGAGCAGTTCTTC. The chain links TRBV6-2 or TRBV6-3 to TRBJ2-1, with TRBD2 as a possible D gene (6 bases). The CDR3 consists of 17 residues. Looked up from germline, CDR1 is MNHEY and CDR2 is SVGEGT. Between the trimmed V and J ends, which lost 6 bases and 2 bases, there was a span of 20 bases.

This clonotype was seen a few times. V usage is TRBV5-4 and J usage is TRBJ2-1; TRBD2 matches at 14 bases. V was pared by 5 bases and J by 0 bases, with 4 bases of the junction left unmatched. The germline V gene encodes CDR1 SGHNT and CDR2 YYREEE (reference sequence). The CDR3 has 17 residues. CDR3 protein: CASRPGTSGSSYNEQFF. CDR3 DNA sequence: TGTGCCAGCAGACCCGGGACTAGCGGGAGCTCCTACAATGAGCAGTTCTTC.

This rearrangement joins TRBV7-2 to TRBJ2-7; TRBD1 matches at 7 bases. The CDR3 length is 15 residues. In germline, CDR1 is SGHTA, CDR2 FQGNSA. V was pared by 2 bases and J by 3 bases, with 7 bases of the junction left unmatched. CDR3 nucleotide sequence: TGTGCCAGCAGCTTATCTGGACAGGAGTTCTACGAGCAGTACTTC. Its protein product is CASSLSGQEFYEQYF.